A selection of T cell receptor beta chains follows, all from one sample in a study of cytomegalovirus exposure and HLA in healthy donors. The method was immunoSEQ multiplex PCR; TCRdb's version includes in-frame clones alone and lacks a portion of them. The sample contains about 140,000 clones, roughly 80% of which appear only once. The sequenced sample was PBMCs. The receptor source for this set is a young man in good health and CMV-seronegative. Each CDR3 is given without its conserved first and last residue.

V,J,CDR3
TRBV2,TRBJ1-6,ASGGDLSSYNSPLH
TRBV7-9,TRBJ2-3,ASSSGHGPDTQY
TRBV6-4,TRBJ2-1,ASSAGGHNEQF
TRBV6-1,TRBJ2-7,ASSEAWSEQY
TRBV6-6,TRBJ1-5,ASTSTAGHQPQH
TRBV5-1,TRBJ1-1,ASSLRPGTGMNTEAF
TRBV7-9,TRBJ1-2,ASSLTGDYGYT
TRBV5-4,TRBJ1-2,ASSSPNSYGYT
TRBV20-1,TRBJ2-3,SASLDTQY
TRBV15,TRBJ1-1,ATMGRNTEAF
TRBV6-5,TRBJ2-6,ASSYEGAGANVLT
TRBV9,TRBJ1-3,ASSVAEGAGNTIY
TRBV5-6,TRBJ1-1,ASSLTTGSYAEAF
TRBV15,TRBJ2-5,ATSRQGKETQY
TRBV7-9,TRBJ2-7,SSSLVAGTGGFEQY
TRBV11-3,TRBJ2-5,ASSRTGSEETQY
TRBV6-5,TRBJ1-1,ASSRRGTMNTEAF
TRBV7-9,TRBJ2-7,ASSLSMGFPSYEQY
TRBV6-5,TRBJ1-3,ASSYGTNGNTIY
TRBV5-5,TRBJ1-2,ASSSRTGGLGYT
TRBV7-8,TRBJ2-5,ASSFPGQGGETQY
TRBV5-1,TRBJ2-1,ASSGGQGAYNEQF
TRBV10-1,TRBJ1-1,ASSESGQGNTEAF
TRBV7-9,TRBJ2-3,ASSSVAGSTDTQY
TRBV25-1,TRBJ2-1,ASSQGTSSYNEQF
TRBV7-9,TRBJ1-1,ASSATTGGEAF
TRBV5-1,TRBJ1-1,ASTLETITDTEAF
TRBV5-1,TRBJ2-1,ASSYEDEQF
TRBV29-1,TRBJ1-2,SARQGFYGYT
TRBV19,TRBJ1-4,ASRNTVSGWREKLF
TRBV5-1,TRBJ1-6,ASTLPGGNSPLH
TRBV11-1,TRBJ1-2,ASSLGGGYGYT
TRBV6-5,TRBJ1-1,ASSPRDRANTEAF
TRBV15,TRBJ2-1,ATSRDKTGGTLEQF
TRBV11-2,TRBJ2-5,ASSLVGRGSETQY
TRBV7-2,TRBJ2-2,ASSAPAGGRDTGELF
TRBV6-5,TRBJ1-6,ASSSDRGGSPLH
TRBV30,TRBJ1-6,AWIGRDRGDSPLH
TRBV11-2,TRBJ2-7,ASSLVAISYEQY
TRBV29-1,TRBJ2-7,SANPTGTGVGGEQY
TRBV7-2,TRBJ1-2,ASSLDPGDLYGYT
TRBV29-1,TRBJ1-1,SVEDPLRNTEAF
TRBV9,TRBJ1-3,ASSAYGQGNTIY
TRBV5-5,TRBJ2-7,ASSLEPTTYEQY